This T cell receptor (beta chain) appears in the sequencing data of a study of blood T cell repertoires in COVID-19. CDR1 is LGHDT and CDR2 is YNNKEL in the germline V gene (reference sequence). The V end was cut by 1 base, the J end by 8 bases, with 14 bases between. CDR3 length: 14 amino acids. Assay: immunoSEQ multiplex PCR; the TCRdb copy retains only in-frame clones and omits some. Counted here are approximately 110,000 clones, roughly 90% occurring once; the ten biggest clones make up approximately 2%. The receptor's source is a man aged 45 to 65 with COVID-19, enrolled during active disease. The sequenced material came from peripheral blood. The chain joins TRBV3-1 (or the pseudogene TRBV3-2) to TRBJ1-2; D may be TRBD1 (5 bases). The CDR3 loop reads CASSQAARDDGYTF. The CDR3 nucleotides read TGTGCCAGCAGCCAAGCCGCCAGGGATGACGGCTACACCTTC.